This TCR beta chain was identified in a study of blood T cell repertoires in COVID-19. Repertoires were generated with immunoSEQ multiplex PCR, while TCRdb's copy carries only in-frame clones and drops some. The sample consists of approximately 110,000 clones, over 65% of them appearing once. This clone turned up a few times. The germline V gene encodes CDR1 MNHEY and CDR2 SVGAGI. V was clipped by 0 bases and J by 8 bases, with 10 bases between them. CDR3 length: 13 residues. This chain connects TRBV6-5 to TRBJ1-2, with no clear D. This TCR derives from a human donor with acute or convalescent COVID-19. The donor label of this sample is uncertain. Sequences were obtained from peripheral blood. CDR3 bases: TGTGCCAGCAGTTACTCTCTCCGAGAGGGCTACACCTTC. The encoded protein is CASSYSLREGYTF.